A selection of T cell receptor beta chains follows, all from one sample in a study of T cell repertoires in cytomegalovirus infection. Each CDR3 protein is one row after TCRdb ran MiXCR on the reads. The sample records about 150,000 distinct CDR3 sequences, around 22% being singletons. The sequenced sample consisted of PBMCs. These receptors were collected from a human donor in good health (CMV status not recorded). Some clones in this sample may be carry-over from other donors' samples. Each CDR3 is given with its conserved first and last residue. A D gene is named only where the DNA matches it firmly. Some rows have no size entry. The others give once, few or many, or a class for an expanded clone.

NA few TRBJ1-5 TRBV20-1 TGCAGTGCTAGATCGGGGTTACAGCCCCAGCATTTT CSARSGLQPQHF
TRBD1 NA TRBJ2-5 TRBV30 TGTGCCCGGAGGTTGCAGGGGGCGACGGAGACCCAGTACTTC CARRLQGATETQYF
TRBD2 NA TRBJ2-1 TRBV7-9 TGTGCCAGCAGCTTAGCCCGGACTAGCCACAATGAGCAGTTCTTC CASSLARTSHNEQFF
TRBD1 many TRBJ1-2 TRBV7-2 TGTGCCAGCAGCCCAAGCTCCGGGACAGGAATATATGGCTACACCTTC CASSPSSGTGIYGYTF
TRBD2 many TRBJ2-7 TRBV7-2 TGTGCCAGCAGCTCAATTAGCGGGAGGGGCGAGCAGTACTTC CASSSISGRGEQYF
NA NA TRBJ1-1 TRBV10-3 TGTGCCATCAGTGAGAAGGGGACTGAAGCTTTCTTT CAISEKGTEAFF
TRBD1 many TRBJ2-1 TRBV7-3 TGTGCCAGCAGCTTACAAACAGGGGGCGCAGAGCAGTTCTTC CASSLQTGGAEQFF
TRBD1 few TRBJ1-5 TRBV28 TGTGCCAGCAGTCCGACAGGGGGCATGAATCAGCCCCAGCATTTT CASSPTGGMNQPQHF
NA many TRBJ1-5 TRBV7-8 TGTGCCAGCAGCTTAGCTACAGGGTTTACCAATCAGCCCCAGCATTTT CASSLATGFTNQPQHF
TRBD2 many TRBJ2-5 TRBV7-2 TGTGCCAGCAGCTTAGAACTAGCGGGAGTTCGGGAGACCCAGTACTTC CASSLELAGVRETQYF
NA NA TRBJ2-1 TRBV9 TGTGCCAGCAGCGTAGAGACGAGCTCCTACAATGAGCAGTTCTTC CASSVETSSYNEQFF
NA many TRBJ2-1 TRBV28 TGTGCCAGCAAAACCGGAGCGAATGAGCAGTTCTTC CASKTGANEQFF
TRBD2 NA TRBJ2-5 TRBV20-1 TGCAGTGCTAGCCAGTTAGCGGGGGGGCCGGAGACCCAGTACTTC CSASQLAGGPETQYF
TRBD1 NA TRBJ1-5 TRBV29-1 TGCAGCACTCGGGACAGGCTCGATCAGCCCCAGCATTTT CSTRDRLDQPQHF
NA many TRBJ1-5 TRBV7-2 TGTGCCAGCAGCCCCGGGACGGCCTTCGGGCAGCCCCAGCATTTT CASSPGTAFGQPQHF
NA few TRBJ1-6 TRBV12-3/TRBV12-4 TGTGCCAGCAGTCGAGCCGGGGCCTACATGGATTCACCCCTCCACTTT CASSRAGAYMDSPLHF
NA NA TRBJ1-2 TRBV6-6 TGTGCCAGCAGTTACTCGGACTTGGCAGAAGGCTACACCTTC CASSYSDLAEGYTF
NA few TRBJ1-1 TRBV20-1 TGCAGTGCCAACAGGAACACTGAAGCTTTCTTT CSANRNTEAFF
TRBD1 few TRBJ2-7 TRBV4-3 TGCGCCAGCAGCTTCATAGGACAGGGATACGAGCAGTACTTC CASSFIGQGYEQYF
NA few TRBJ2-1 TRBV5-1 TGCGCCAGCAGCTTGGCGACTAGCTCCTACAATGAGCAGTTCTTC CASSLATSSYNEQFF
NA NA TRBJ2-7 TRBV6-1 TGTGCCAGCAGTTCCGAGGGACCGACCTACGAGCAGTACTTC CASSSEGPTYEQYF
TRBD1 few TRBJ2-1 TRBV7-3 TGTGCCAGCAGTCCCGACAGGGGCCCGAAATTCTTC CASSPDRGPKFF
NA NA TRBJ1-1 TRBV10-3 TGTGCCATCAGCGCCCGCCCCGGGGGGGCTTCTGGTACTGAAGCTTTCTTT CAISARPGGASGTEAFF
NA many TRBJ2-5 TRBV7-2 TGTGCCAGCAGCGCCTCCTTAACCCCGGGCCAAGAGACCCAGTACTTC CASSASLTPGQETQYF
NA many TRBJ2-3 TRBV7-6 TGTGCCAGCGCGGTAGGCGGTAGCACAGATACGCAGTATTTT CASAVGGSTDTQYF
TRBD1 NA TRBJ2-7 TRBV30 TGTGCCTGGAGTGCAGGGGGCGCCGAGCAGTACTTC CAWSAGGAEQYF
NA few TRBJ1-2 TRBV19 TGTGCCAGTACCGCGTACAGTAACTATGGCTACACCTTC CASTAYSNYGYTF
TRBD2 many TRBJ2-1 TRBV7-2 TGTGCCAGCAGTCGCGGGAGTCGCTATGAGCAGTTCTTC CASSRGSRYEQFF
NA many TRBJ1-1 TRBV7-8 TGTGCCAGCAGCTTAGTTCTGGGCACAAAGAACACTGAAGCTTTCTTT CASSLVLGTKNTEAFF
NA many TRBJ1-1 TRBV12-3/TRBV12-4 TGTGCCAGCAGTTTATCGTTGTTGTGGGGGGTTGCGGGGAACACTGAAGCTTTCTTT CASSLSLLWGVAGNTEAFF
NA NA TRBJ2-7 TRBV2 TGTGCCAGCAGTGTTAACGGACCCTACGAGCAGTACTTC CASSVNGPYEQYF
NA many TRBJ2-3 TRBV28 TGTGCCAGCAGTTTATTCCTCGGACCTAGCACAGATACGCAGTATTTT CASSLFLGPSTDTQYF
TRBD1 many TRBJ2-1 TRBV24-1 TGTGCCACCAGTGATCCTGGGACAGCCAACAATGAGCAGTTCTTC CATSDPGTANNEQFF
NA few TRBJ2-2 TRBV7-4 TGTGCCAGCAGCTCTAGTGGCGTCGGGGAGCTGTTTTTT CASSSSGVGELFF
NA NA TRBJ1-1 TRBV28 TGTGCCACCACCTCCCCGGGCAGGGGCCACACTGAAGCTTTCTTT CATTSPGRGHTEAFF
NA many TRBJ2-7 TRBV7-2 TGTGCCAGCGCACTGACGTTTAGCTCCTACGAGCAGTACTTC CASALTFSSYEQYF
NA NA TRBJ2-7 TRBV12-3/TRBV12-4 TGTGCCAGCAGTATCCCACAGGGATCCTACGAGCAGTACTTC CASSIPQGSYEQYF
NA NA TRBJ2-1 TRBV3-1 TGTGCCAGCAGCCAAGTCCGGGCCGGGAGAAGAGGGTACAATGAGCAGTTCTTC CASSQVRAGRRGYNEQFF
NA NA TRBJ2-5 TRBV7-9 TGTGCCAGCAGCTTAGAGATAGGGGCCAAGTCAGAGACCCAGTACTTC CASSLEIGAKSETQYF
NA many TRBJ1-6 TRBV7-2 TGTGCCAGCAGCCCCCGTGGGAGACCCATCTCCTATAATTCACCCCTCCACTTT CASSPRGRPISYNSPLHF
TRBD2 NA TRBJ2-3 TRBV6-2/TRBV6-3 TGTGGGACTAGCCCAGATTACACAGATACGCAGTATTTT CGTSPDYTDTQYF
NA few TRBJ2-3 TRBV6-1 TGTGCCAGCGTCCAAGGACGGATACTCACAGATACGCAGTATTTT CASVQGRILTDTQYF
TRBD1 NA TRBJ1-1 TRBV5-5 TGTGCCAGCAGCTTCCGACAGGGGCCGAACACTGAAGCTTTCTTT CASSFRQGPNTEAFF
NA NA TRBJ1-1 TRBV20-1 TGCAGTGCTCCCGGGAGCGGGAACACTGAAGCTTTCTTT CSAPGSGNTEAFF
NA many TRBJ2-5 TRBV7-2 TGTGCCAGCAGCCCCCCCGGGACACTTGGGACCCAGTACTTC CASSPPGTLGTQYF
TRBD2 NA TRBJ2-1 TRBV4-1 TGCGCCAGCAGCCAAGTGGGACTAGTAGACAATGAGCAGTTCTTC CASSQVGLVDNEQFF
TRBD2 NA TRBJ2-7 TRBV20-1 TGCAGTGCTAGAGTTGAGCGGGGGAACTACGAGCAGTACTTC CSARVERGNYEQYF
NA few TRBJ2-3 TRBV28 TGTGCCAGCACGGAGGGCGCAGATACGCAGTATTTT CASTEGADTQYF
NA many TRBJ2-1 TRBV7-2 TGTGCCAGCAGCTTAGTTACGGGCAATGAGCAGTTCTTC CASSLVTGNEQFF
NA many TRBJ2-1 TRBV24-1 TGTGCCACCAGTGATTCGAGAGGGGCAAAATACAATGAGCAGTTCTTC CATSDSRGAKYNEQFF
TRBD1 many TRBJ2-5 TRBV7-6 TGTGCCAGCAGCTTCGGGACAGGTCTGGAGACCCAGTACTTC CASSFGTGLETQYF
TRBD2 NA TRBJ2-1 TRBV18 TGTGCCAGCTCACCCCAACGACTAGCGGGAGGTTACAATGAGCAGTTCTTC CASSPQRLAGGYNEQFF